Shown below are 21 T cell receptor beta chains from a single sample sequenced in a study of blood T cell repertoires in COVID-19. TCRdb keeps only in-frame clones here, not all; method: immunoSEQ multiplex PCR. The table has around 140,000 clones, around 80% seen once; the top ten hold about 2.4%. Sequenced sample: PBMCs or T cells enriched from blood (not recorded which). These receptor sequences come from a man aged 40-55 years with acute COVID-19.

The V and J genes are TRBV7-8 and TRBJ1-5, with TRBD1 matching over 8 bases. The CDR3 spans 17 residues. Germline CDR1 reads SGHVS; CDR2 reads FQNEAQ. Trimming removed 2 bases from V and 2 bases from J; junction bases left unmatched: 8. The CDR3 spells CASSLPTGGQGNQPQHF. In DNA, the CDR3 is TGTGCCAGCAGCTTACCCACAGGGGGACAGGGCAATCAGCCCCAGCATTTT.

J is TRBJ1-5 and V is TRBV19, with 9 positions matching TRBD1. Germline lookup yields CDR1 LNHDA and CDR2 SQIVND (reference sequence). This CDR3 contains 15 residues. With 3 bases clipped from V and 8 bases from J, the junction kept 8 bases outside the gene matches. The CDR3 spells CASSMEGQGLEPQHF. CDR3 sequence (DNA): TGTGCCAGTAGTATGGAGGGACAGGGCTTAGAGCCCCAGCATTTT.

The V and J genes are TRBV18 and TRBJ2-7, with TRBD2 matching over 13 bases. J lost 5 bases, V lost 3 bases, and 7 bases had no gene match. The germline V gene encodes CDR1 KGHSH and CDR2 LQKENI. The CDR3 loop spans 16 amino acids. In DNA, the CDR3 is TGTGCCAGCTCACCCGGGACTAGCGGGAAAGGGCACGAGCAGTACTTC. Protein: CASSPGTSGKGHEQYF.

This clone was detected only once. This sequence joins TRBV2 and TRBJ2-5, with a possible D match to TRBD1 (6 bases). The CDR3 is 15 amino acids. The germline V and J ends were trimmed by 4 bases and 5 bases, with 17 bases remaining between them. Germline values: CDR1 SNHLY, CDR2 FYNNEI. The CDR3 is CASSAQGTDGETQYF. The CDR3, as DNA: TGTGCCAGCAGTGCTCAGGGGACGGATGGGGAGACCCAGTACTTC.

The chain carries TRBV11-3 and TRBJ2-3; TRBD1 matches 8 bases. V lost 0 bases, J lost 2 bases, and 7 bases stayed unmatched. The length of the CDR3 is 17 residues. Per the germline V gene, CDR1 is SGHNT and CDR2 is YENEEA. The CDR3 reads CASSLEPTGVITDTQYF. The CDR3 nucleotides read TGTGCCAGCAGCTTAGAGCCGACAGGGGTAATCACAGATACGCAGTATTTT.

The chain links TRBV7-9 to TRBJ2-1; D is unresolved. The CDR3 is made up of 13 amino acids. With 1 base removed from V and 7 bases from J, the gap between germline ends came to 8 bases. Germline V CDR1 and CDR2: SEHNR, FQNEAQ (reference sequence). The CDR3 is CASSLETGNEQFF. CDR3 DNA sequence: TGTGCCAGCAGCTTAGAGACGGGTAATGAGCAGTTCTTC.

This clone was observed once. The CDR3 region is CASSENLTGENGYTF. The CDR3 coding sequence is TGTGCCAGCAGTGAAAATCTAACAGGGGAAAATGGCTACACCTTC. The chain recombines TRBV6-1 with TRBJ1-2, with TRBD1 matching 7 bases. Germline V gives CDR1 MNHNS, CDR2 SASEGT. The CDR3 totals 15 residues. J was trimmed by 6 bases and V by 2 bases; bases with no gene match: 9.

This sequence joins TRBV27 and TRBJ2-1, with 8 bases that match TRBD2. The CDR3 loop spans 15 amino acids. J lost 8 bases, V lost 5 bases, and 11 bases had no gene match. CDR1 and CDR2 from the germline V gene are MNHEY and SMNVEV (reference sequence). The CDR3 protein is CASSLGTRGGDEQFF. The CDR3 DNA sequence: TGTGCCAGCAGTCTAGGGACTAGAGGGGGTGATGAGCAGTTCTTC.

V and J are TRBV7-9 and TRBJ2-3, with TRBD2 matching over 7 bases. Looked up from germline, CDR1 is SEHNR and CDR2 is FQNEAQ (reference sequence). The CDR3 has 15 residues. V trimming: 5 bases; J trimming: 4 bases; junction bases outside the gene matches: 9. The CDR3 coding sequence is TGTGCCAGCAGCCAAAGGGACTACGCAGCAGATACGCAGTATTTT. Its translation is CASSQRDYAADTQYF.

This chain links TRBV29-1 with TRBJ1-2, with D uncertain. Germline V gene data show CDR1 as SQVTM and CDR2 as ANQGSEA. The CDR3 loop spans 12 amino acids. Trimming left V 7 bases short and J 6 bases short, with 15 bases between. The CDR3 loop reads CSAPTAADGYTF. CDR3 coding DNA: TGCAGCGCCCCGACTGCTGCCGATGGCTACACCTTC.

The V call is TRBV29-1, the J call TRBJ2-3; 11 nucleotides match TRBD2. Germline V gene data show CDR1 as SQVTM and CDR2 as ANQGSEA. This CDR3 has 13 amino acids. Trimming removed 6 bases from V and 6 bases from J; junction bases left unmatched: 5. The CDR3 sequence: CSVPGLAEDTQYF. The CDR3 DNA reads as TGCAGCGTACCGGGACTAGCGGAGGATACGCAGTATTTT.

The table lists this clone with a few counts. This chain connects TRBV5-4 to TRBJ1-6; D might be TRBD1 (5 bases). V shed 0 bases and J shed 8 bases, with 12 bases lying between them. The CDR3 runs 15 residues. Germline-derived CDR1 and CDR2 are SGHNT and YYREEE (reference sequence). CDR3 nucleotides: TGTGCCAGCAGCTTGGAGGGGATCGTCGATTCACCCCTCCACTTT. It specifies CASSLEGIVDSPLHF.

V usage is TRBV6-5 and J usage is TRBJ1-2, with D possibly matching TRBD1 (5 bases). Germline V gene sequence: CDR1 MNHEY, CDR2 SVGAGI. The CDR3 extends over 12 amino acids. Trimming removed 2 bases at V and 6 bases at J, with 7 bases between. CDR3 bases: TGTGCCAGCAGTTACCAGGGTAATGGCTACACCTTC. It encodes CASSYQGNGYTF.

J is TRBJ2-1 and V is TRBV9; TRBD2 matches 7 bases. Per germline, CDR1 SGDLS and CDR2 YYNGEE. The V and J ends lost 2 bases and 6 bases, in that order; junction bases with no gene match: 11. The CDR3 sequence is 16 residues long. The CDR3 nucleotides are TGTGCCAGCAGCGTCCCCATAGCGGGCCGGTTCAATGAGCAGTTCTTC. Its protein is CASSVPIAGRFNEQFF. Based on the CDR3 plus reference TRBV9 and TRBJ2-1, the full variable domain is DSGVTQTPKHLITATGQRVTLRCSPRSGDLSVYWYQQSLDQGLQFLIQYYNGEERAKGNILERFSAQQFPDLHSELNLSSLELGDSALYFCASSVPIAGRFNEQFFGPGTRLTVL.

The CDR3 reads CATSQGSLNTEAFF. In DNA form, the CDR3 reads TGTGCCACCTCACAGGGGAGTCTTAACACTGAAGCTTTCTTT. V gene TRBV10-3 combines with J gene TRBJ1-1, with 7 bases identical to TRBD1. The CDR3 is made up of 14 amino acids. Germline CDR1 and CDR2: ENHRY and SYGVKD. Trimming removed 10 bases from V and 2 bases from J; junction bases left unmatched: 10.

The V call is TRBV19, the J call TRBJ1-5; D might be TRBD1 (5 bases). V was pared by 7 bases and J by 0 bases, with 16 bases between. The CDR3 contains 16 residues. CDR1 and CDR2 (germline): LNHDA, SQIVND (reference sequence). The CDR3 region has the DNA TGTGCCAGTATCCCGGACGGGGGGTATAGCAATCAGCCCCAGCATTTT. Translated: CASIPDGGYSNQPQHF.

The chain carries TRBV6-5 and TRBJ2-5; 10 bases agree with TRBD1. J lost 5 bases, V lost 2 bases, and 5 bases had no gene match. This CDR3 has 15 residues. Germline loops: CDR1 MNHEY, CDR2 SVGAGI. The CDR3 is CASSYGTGVGETQYF. CDR3 DNA sequence: TGTGCCAGCAGTTACGGGACAGGGGTTGGGGAGACCCAGTACTTC.

The chain has TRBV19 and TRBJ2-5, with D maybe TRBD1 (6 bases). V dropped 5 bases and J dropped 5 bases, with 12 bases sitting between them. Germline V gene data show CDR1 as LNHDA and CDR2 as SQIVND (reference sequence). The CDR3 loop spans 13 amino acids. As DNA, the CDR3 is TGTGCCAGTAGTCAGGACAGACTCGAGACCCAGTACTTC. It codes for CASSQDRLETQYF.

The chain combines TRBV28 with TRBJ2-5; 8 bases agree with TRBD1. Germline lookup yields CDR1 MDHEN and CDR2 SYDVKM. V trimming: 10 bases; J trimming: 5 bases; junction bases outside the gene matches: 9. This CDR3 spans 13 amino acids. Here the CDR3 DNA reads TGTGCCACCCGGACAGGGTCAGAGGAGACCCAGTACTTC. Its translation is CATRTGSEETQYF.

The chain joins TRBV10-3 to TRBJ2-2; D is possibly TRBD2 (5 bases). The CDR3 contains 12 residues. V lost 10 bases to trimming and J lost 11 bases, with 17 bases between them. In germline, CDR1 is ENHRY, CDR2 SYGVKD. The CDR3 nucleotides are TGTGCCACCGCTGGCGGCGGAGGAGAGCTGTTTTTT. It is translated as CATAGGGGELFF.

This chain links TRBV29-1 with TRBJ2-1; TRBD2 aligns across 9 bases. The CDR3 has 14 amino acids. Germline CDR1 reads SQVTM; CDR2 reads ANQGSEA. V lost 5 bases to trimming and J lost 4 bases; unmatched junction nucleotides: 6. CDR3 nucleotides: TGCAGCGTTCAGCGACTAGCGGAGTACAATGAGCAGTTCTTC. Encoded protein: CSVQRLAEYNEQFF.